This TCR beta chain was captured in a study of cytomegalovirus exposure and HLA in healthy donors. Overall study: Around 77 million unique TCRs from HLA-typed donors made up an early data release. Out of about 360 genotyped donors, 81% belonged to the Caucasian-associated ancestry cluster. General observations from the study: Rare sequences made up most TCRs, while some public TCRs were found in many donors.

PCR employed 60 Vbeta and 13 Jbeta primers. Sequenced by immunoSEQ multiplex PCR; TCRdb stores in-frame clones only, minus some. The sample has around 150,000 clones, approximately 84% seen once. This clone was counted a single time. The antigen is unknown. This CDR3 region has 13 residues. V was pared by 1 base and J by 9 bases, with 6 bases of the junction left unmatched. From germline, CDR1 is GTSNPN and CDR2 SVGIG (reference sequence). The origin of this receptor is a man aged 18 to 35 in good health and CMV-seropositive. Sequencing used PBMCs. The chain uses TRBV30 and TRBJ2-7, with 10 bases lining up with TRBD2. The CDR3 loop reads CAWSAQAGGRQYF. The CDR3 DNA sequence: TGTGCCTGGAGTGCCCAAGCGGGGGGGCGGCAGTACTTC.